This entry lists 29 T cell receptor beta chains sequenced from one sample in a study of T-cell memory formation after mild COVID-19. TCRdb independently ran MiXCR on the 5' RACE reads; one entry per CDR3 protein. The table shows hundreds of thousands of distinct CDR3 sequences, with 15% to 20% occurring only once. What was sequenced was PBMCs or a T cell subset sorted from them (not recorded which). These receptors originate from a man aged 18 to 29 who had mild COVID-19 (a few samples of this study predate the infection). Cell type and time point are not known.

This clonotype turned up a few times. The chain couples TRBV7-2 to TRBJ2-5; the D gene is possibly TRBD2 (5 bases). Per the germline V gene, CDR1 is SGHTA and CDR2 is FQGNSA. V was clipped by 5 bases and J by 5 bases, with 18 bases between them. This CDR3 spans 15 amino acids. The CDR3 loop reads CASSPQRLLGETQYF. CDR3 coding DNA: TGTGCCAGCAGCCCTCAGAGACTATTAGGGGAGACCCAGTACTTC.

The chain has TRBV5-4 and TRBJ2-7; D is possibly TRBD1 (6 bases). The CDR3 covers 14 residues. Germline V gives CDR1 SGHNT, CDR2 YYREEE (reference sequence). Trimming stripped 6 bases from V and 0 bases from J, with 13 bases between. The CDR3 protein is CASTIQGNSYEQYF. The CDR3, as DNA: TGTGCCAGCACCATACAGGGCAACTCCTACGAGCAGTACTTC.

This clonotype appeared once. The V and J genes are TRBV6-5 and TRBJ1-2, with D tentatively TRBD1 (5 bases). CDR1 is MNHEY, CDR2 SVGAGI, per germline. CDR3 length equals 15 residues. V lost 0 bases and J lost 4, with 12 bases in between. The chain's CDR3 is CASSYSRASGYGYTF. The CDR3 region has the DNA TGTGCCAGCAGTTACTCCAGGGCATCGGGCTATGGCTACACCTTC.

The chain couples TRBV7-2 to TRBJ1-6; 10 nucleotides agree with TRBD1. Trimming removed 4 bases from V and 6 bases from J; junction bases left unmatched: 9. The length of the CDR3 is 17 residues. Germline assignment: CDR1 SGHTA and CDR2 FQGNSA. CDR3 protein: CASSSRDRGGGNSPLHF. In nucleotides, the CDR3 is TGTGCCAGCAGCTCCCGGGACAGGGGTGGAGGTAATTCACCCCTCCACTTT.

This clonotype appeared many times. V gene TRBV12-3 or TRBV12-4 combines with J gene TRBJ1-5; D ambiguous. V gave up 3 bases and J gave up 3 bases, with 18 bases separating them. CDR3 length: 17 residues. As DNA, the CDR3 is TGTGCCAGCAGTTTGGCGGCCGGGCGGATAGTCAATCAGCCCCAGCATTTT. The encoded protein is CASSLAAGRIVNQPQHF.

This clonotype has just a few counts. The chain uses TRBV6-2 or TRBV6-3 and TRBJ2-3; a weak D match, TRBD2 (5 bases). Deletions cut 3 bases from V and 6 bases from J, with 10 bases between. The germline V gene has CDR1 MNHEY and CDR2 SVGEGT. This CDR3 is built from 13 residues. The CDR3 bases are TGTGCCAGCAGTTATTCGGGGTTGGATACGCAGTATTTT. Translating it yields CASSYSGLDTQYF.

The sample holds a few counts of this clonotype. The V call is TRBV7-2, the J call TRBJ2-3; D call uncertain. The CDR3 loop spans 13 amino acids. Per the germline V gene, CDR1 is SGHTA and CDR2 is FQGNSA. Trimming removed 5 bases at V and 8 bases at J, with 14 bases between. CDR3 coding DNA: TGTGCCAGCAGCCCGGACCTTGGCGCTACGCAGTATTTT. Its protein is CASSPDLGATQYF.

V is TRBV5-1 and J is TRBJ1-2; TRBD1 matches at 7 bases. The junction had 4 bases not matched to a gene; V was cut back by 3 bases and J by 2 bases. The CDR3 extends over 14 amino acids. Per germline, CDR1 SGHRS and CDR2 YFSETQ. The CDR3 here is CASSSPGQNYGYTF. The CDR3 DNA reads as TGCGCCAGCAGCTCGCCGGGACAGAACTATGGCTACACCTTC. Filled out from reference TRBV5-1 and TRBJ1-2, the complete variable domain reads KAGVTQTPRYLIKTRGQQVTLSCSPISGHRSVSWYQQTPGQGLQFLFEYFSETQRNKGNFPGRFSGRQFSNSRSEMNVSTLELGDSALYLCASSSPGQNYGYTFGSGTRLTVV.

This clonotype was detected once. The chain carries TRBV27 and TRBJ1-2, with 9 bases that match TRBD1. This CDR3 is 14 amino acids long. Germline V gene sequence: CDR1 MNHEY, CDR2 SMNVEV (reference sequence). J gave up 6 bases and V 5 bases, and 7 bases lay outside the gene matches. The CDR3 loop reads CASSAGTGSDGYTF. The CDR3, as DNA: TGTGCCAGCAGTGCCGGGACAGGGTCAGATGGCTACACCTTC.

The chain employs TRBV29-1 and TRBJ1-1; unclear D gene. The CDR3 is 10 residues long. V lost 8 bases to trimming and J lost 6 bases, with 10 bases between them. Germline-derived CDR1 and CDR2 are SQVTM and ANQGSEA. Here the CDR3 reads CSLGKAEAFF. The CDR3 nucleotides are TGCAGCCTAGGGAAGGCTGAAGCTTTCTTT.

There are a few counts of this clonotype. CDR3 nucleotide sequence: TGTGCCTGGAGTGTAGGTCTAGCGGGGGGGCATTACAATGAGCAGTTCTTC. This encodes CAWSVGLAGGHYNEQFF. The chain carries TRBV30 and TRBJ2-1, with 12 bases aligning to TRBD2. The V gene's germline CDR1 is GTSNPN and CDR2 SVGIG (reference sequence). V shed 0 bases, J shed 4 bases, and the junction held 7 bases outside the gene matches. This CDR3 is built from 17 residues.

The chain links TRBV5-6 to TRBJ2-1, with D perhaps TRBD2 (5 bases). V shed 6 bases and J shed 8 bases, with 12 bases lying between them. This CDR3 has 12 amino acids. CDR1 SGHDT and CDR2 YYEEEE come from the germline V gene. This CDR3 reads CASTLQADEQFF. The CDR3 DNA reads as TGTGCCAGCACCCTCCAAGCGGATGAGCAGTTCTTC.

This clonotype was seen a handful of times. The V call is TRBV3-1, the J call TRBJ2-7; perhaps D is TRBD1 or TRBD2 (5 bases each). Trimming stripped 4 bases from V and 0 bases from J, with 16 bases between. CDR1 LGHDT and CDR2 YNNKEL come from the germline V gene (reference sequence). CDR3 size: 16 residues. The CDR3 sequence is CASSPYTGTVSYEQYF. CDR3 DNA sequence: TGTGCCAGCAGCCCTTATACCGGGACGGTCTCCTACGAGCAGTACTTC.

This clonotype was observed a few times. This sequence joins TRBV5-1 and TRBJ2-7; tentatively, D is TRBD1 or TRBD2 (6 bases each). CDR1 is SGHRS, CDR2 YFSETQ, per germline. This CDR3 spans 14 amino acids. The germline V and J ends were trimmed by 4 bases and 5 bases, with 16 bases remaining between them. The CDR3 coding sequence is TGCGCCAGCAGCCCACTATCGGGGGCCGACGAGCAGTACGTC. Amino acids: CASSPLSGADEQYV.

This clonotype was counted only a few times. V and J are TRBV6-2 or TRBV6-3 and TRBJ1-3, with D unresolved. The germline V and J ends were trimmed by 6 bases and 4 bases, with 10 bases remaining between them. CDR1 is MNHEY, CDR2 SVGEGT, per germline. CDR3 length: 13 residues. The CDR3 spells CASRLTAGNTIYF. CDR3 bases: TGTGCCAGCAGACTGACGGCAGGAAACACCATATATTTT.

The CDR3 sequence: CASSQDSGGSDEQFF. The CDR3 DNA reads as TGTGCCAGCAGCCAAGATAGCGGGGGTTCCGATGAGCAGTTCTTC. The chain employs TRBV4-2 and TRBJ2-1, with 9 bases that match TRBD2. Germline-derived CDR1 and CDR2 are LGHNA and YNFKEQ. This CDR3 comprises 15 residues. V gave up 0 bases and J gave up 8 bases; unmatched junction bases: 5.

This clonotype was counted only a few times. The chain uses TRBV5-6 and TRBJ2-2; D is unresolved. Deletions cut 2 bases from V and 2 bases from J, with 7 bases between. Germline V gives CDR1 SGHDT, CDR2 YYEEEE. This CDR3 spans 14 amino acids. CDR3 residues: CASSFTDNTGELFF. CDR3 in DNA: TGTGCCAGCAGCTTCACCGATAACACCGGGGAGCTGTTTTTT.

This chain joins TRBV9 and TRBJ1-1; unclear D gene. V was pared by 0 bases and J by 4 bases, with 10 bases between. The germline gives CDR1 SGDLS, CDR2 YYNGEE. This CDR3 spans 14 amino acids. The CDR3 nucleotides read TGTGCCAGCAGCGTAGGGGGAGGAGGCACTGAAGCTTTCTTT. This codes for CASSVGGGGTEAFF. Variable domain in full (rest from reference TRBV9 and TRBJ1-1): DSGVTQTPKHLITATGQRVTLRCSPRSGDLSVYWYQQSLDQGLQFLIQYYNGEERAKGNILERFSAQQFPDLHSELNLSSLELGDSALYFCASSVGGGGTEAFFGQGTRLTVV.

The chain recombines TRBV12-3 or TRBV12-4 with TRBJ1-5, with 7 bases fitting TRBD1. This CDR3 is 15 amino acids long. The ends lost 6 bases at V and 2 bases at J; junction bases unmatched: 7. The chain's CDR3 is CASRPSGTGNQPQHF. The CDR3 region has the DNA TGTGCCAGCAGACCTTCCGGGACAGGCAATCAGCCCCAGCATTTT.

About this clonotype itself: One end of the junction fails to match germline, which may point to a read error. CDR3 in DNA: TGTGCCAGCAGTTTTGGGACAGGGCTGAATACGAAGTATTTT. Its translation is CASSFGTGLNTKYF. The V and J genes are TRBV12-3 or TRBV12-4 and TRBJ2-3; 9 nucleotides line up with TRBD1. The CDR3 loop spans 14 amino acids.

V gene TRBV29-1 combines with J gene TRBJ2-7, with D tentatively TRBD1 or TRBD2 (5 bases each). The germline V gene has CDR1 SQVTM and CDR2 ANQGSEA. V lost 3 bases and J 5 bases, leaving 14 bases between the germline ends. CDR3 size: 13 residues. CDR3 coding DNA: TGCAGCGTTGAGCGAGGGGTAAGAAACGAGCAGTACTTC. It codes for CSVERGVRNEQYF.

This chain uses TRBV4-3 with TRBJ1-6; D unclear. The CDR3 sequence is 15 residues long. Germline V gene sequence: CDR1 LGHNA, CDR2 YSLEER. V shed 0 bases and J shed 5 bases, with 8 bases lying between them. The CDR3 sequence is CASSQDNRNNSPLHF. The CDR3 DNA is TGCGCCAGCAGCCAAGATAACAGAAATAATTCACCCCTCCACTTT.

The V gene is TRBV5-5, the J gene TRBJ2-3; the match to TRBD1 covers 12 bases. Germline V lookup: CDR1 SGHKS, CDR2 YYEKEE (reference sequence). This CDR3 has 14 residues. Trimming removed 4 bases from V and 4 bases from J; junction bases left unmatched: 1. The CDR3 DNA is TGTGCCAGCAGCGGGACAGGGGGCCCAGATACGCAGTATTTT. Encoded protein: CASSGTGGPDTQYF.

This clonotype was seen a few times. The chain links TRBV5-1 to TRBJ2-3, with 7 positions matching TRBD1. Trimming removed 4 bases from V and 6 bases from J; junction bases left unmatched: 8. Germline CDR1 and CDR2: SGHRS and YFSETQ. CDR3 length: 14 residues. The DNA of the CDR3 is TGCGCCAGCAGCCCTGGACAGGAAAGGGATACGCAGTATTTT. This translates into CASSPGQERDTQYF.

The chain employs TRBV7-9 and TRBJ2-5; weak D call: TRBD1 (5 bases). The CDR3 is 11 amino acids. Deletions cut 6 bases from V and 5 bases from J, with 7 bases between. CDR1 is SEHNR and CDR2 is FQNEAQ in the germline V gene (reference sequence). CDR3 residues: CASRQEETQYF. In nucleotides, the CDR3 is TGTGCCAGCAGACAGGAGGAGACCCAGTACTTC.

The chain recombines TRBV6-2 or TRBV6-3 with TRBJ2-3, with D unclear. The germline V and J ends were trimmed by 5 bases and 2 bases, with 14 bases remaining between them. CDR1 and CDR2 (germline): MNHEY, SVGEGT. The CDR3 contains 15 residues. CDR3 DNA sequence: TGTGCCAGCAGTGAGAGACGCGCAGCCACAGATACGCAGTATTTT. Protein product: CASSERRAATDTQYF.

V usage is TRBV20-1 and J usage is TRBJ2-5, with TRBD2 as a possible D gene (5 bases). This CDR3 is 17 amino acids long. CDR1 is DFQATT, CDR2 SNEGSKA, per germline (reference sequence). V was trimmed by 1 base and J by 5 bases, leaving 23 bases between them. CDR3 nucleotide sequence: TGCAGTGCTAGAGGAGGCGCCAGAACTAGTCCGAGGGAGACCCAGTACTTC. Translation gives CSARGGARTSPRETQYF.

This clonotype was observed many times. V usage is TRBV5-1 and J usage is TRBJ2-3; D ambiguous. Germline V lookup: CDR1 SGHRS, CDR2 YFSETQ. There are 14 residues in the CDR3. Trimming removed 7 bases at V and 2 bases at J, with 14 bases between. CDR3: CASGDRALTDTQYF. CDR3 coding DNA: TGCGCCAGCGGGGATCGGGCCCTCACAGATACGCAGTATTTT.

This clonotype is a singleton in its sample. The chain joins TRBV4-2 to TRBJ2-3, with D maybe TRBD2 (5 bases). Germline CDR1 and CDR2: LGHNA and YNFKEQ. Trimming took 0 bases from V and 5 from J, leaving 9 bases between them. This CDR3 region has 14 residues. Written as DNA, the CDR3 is TGTGCCAGCAGCCAAGACCGGACTGTAGATACGCAGTATTTT. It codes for CASSQDRTVDTQYF.